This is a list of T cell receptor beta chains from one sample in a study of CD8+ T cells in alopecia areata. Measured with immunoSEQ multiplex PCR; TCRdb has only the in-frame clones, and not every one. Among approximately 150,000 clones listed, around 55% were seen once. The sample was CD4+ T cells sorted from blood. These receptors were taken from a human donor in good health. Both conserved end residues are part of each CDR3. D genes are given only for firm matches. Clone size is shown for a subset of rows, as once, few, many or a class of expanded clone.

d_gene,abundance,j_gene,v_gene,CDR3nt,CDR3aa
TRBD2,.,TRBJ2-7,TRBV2,TGTGCCGGGGGGACTAGCGGCTACGAGCAGTACTTC,CAGGTSGYEQYF
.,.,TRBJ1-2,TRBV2,TGTGCCAGCAGTGTCGGACTAAACTATGGCTACACCTTC,CASSVGLNYGYTF
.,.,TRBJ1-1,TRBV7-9,TGTGCCAGCAGCCGGGGGGGCGGCGATACTGAAGCTTTCTTT,CASSRGGGDTEAFF
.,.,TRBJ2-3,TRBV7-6,TGTGCCAGCAGCTTCCCACTAGATACGCAGTATTTT,CASSFPLDTQYF
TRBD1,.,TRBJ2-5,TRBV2,TGTGCCAGCAGTGAAGGGGACAGCCAAGAGACCCAGTACTTC,CASSEGDSQETQYF
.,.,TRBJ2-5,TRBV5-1,TGCGCCAGCAGCTCGCCAAACGAAGAGACCCAGTACTTC,CASSSPNEETQYF
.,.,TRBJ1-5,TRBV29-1,TGCAGCGTTGCGGCAGGGTTCAATCAGCCCCAGCATTTT,CSVAAGFNQPQHF
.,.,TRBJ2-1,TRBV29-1,TGCAGCGTTGAGGGGGACCTCAATGAGCAGTTCTTC,CSVEGDLNEQFF
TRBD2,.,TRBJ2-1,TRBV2,TGTGCCAGCAGAAACTTACGGGAGGTATCCTACAATGAGCAGTTCTTC,CASRNLREVSYNEQFF
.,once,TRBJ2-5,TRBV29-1,TGCAGCGTTGGGGGGCCGGGGGACCAGTACTTC,CSVGGPGDQYF
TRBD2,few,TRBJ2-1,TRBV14,TGTGCCAGCAGCAGACCGTTGGGGACTAGGAATGAGCAGTTCTTC,CASSRPLGTRNEQFF
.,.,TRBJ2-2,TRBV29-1,TGCAGCGTCTTTCCCCGCACCGGGGAGCTGTTTTTT,CSVFPRTGELFF
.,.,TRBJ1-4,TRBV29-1,TGCAGCGTTGTGATTCCGGGACGGAAAAATGAAAAACTGTTTTTT,CSVVIPGRKNEKLFF
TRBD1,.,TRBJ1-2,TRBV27,TGTGCCAGCAGTCCACTACAGGGGAACTATGGCTACACCTTC,CASSPLQGNYGYTF
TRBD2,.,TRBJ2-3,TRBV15,TGTGCCACCAGCGCCCAAGGGGCGGGAGTAGTAGATACGCAGTATTTT,CATSAQGAGVVDTQYF
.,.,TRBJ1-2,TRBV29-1,TGCAGCGCCGCCCATCACTATGGCTACACCTTC,CSAAHHYGYTF
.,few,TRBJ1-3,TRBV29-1,TGCAGCGTTGGGACAGTTGGAAACACCATATATTTT,CSVGTVGNTIYF
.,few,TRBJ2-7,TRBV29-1,TGCAGCGTTGTCCAGACCGAGCAGTACTTC,CSVVQTEQYF
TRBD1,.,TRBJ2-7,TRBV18,TGTGCCAGCTCACCACCGGGGACAGGTTTTCCCTACGAGCAGTACTTC,CASSPPGTGFPYEQYF
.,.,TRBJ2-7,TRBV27,TGTGCCAGTCACAGCCACGGCTCCTACGAGCAGTACTTC,CASHSHGSYEQYF
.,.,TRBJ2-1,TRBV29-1,TGCAGCGTTGAACCGACGTCCTCCGGTGAGCAGTTCTTC,CSVEPTSSGEQFF
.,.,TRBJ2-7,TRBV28,TGTGCCAGCAGCCACCCCCGGGCTAGCCCCACCTACGAGCAGTACTTC,CASSHPRASPTYEQYF
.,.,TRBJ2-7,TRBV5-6,TGTGCCAGCAGCCTAATACGATACGAGCAGTACTTC,CASSLIRYEQYF
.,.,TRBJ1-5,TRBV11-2,TGTGCCAGCAGCCTCCGGGTACAGCCCCAGCATTTT,CASSLRVQPQHF
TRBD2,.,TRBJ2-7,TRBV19,TGTGCCAGTAGTACCCGGGACAGGGGACTAGCGGGAGTTTACGAGCAGTACTTC,CASSTRDRGLAGVYEQYF
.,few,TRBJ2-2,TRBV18,TGTGCCAGCTCACCACAGCCCCCGACGCTACCCGGGGAGCTGTTTTTT,CASSPQPPTLPGELFF
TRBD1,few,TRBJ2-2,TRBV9,TGTGCCGGAGGGACAGGGATGACCGGGGAGCTGTTTTTT,CAGGTGMTGELFF
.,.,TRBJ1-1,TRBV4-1,TGCGCCAGCAGCCAAATTGGCCCCGTCCCTGCTTTCTTT,CASSQIGPVPAFF
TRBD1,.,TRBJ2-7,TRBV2,TGTGCCAGCATCGGTCCCTGGGACAGGGCCTACGAGCAGTACTTC,CASIGPWDRAYEQYF
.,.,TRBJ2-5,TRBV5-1,TGCGCCAGCAGCCCTAGACTAGTGACCCTCGGAGAGACCCAGTACTTC,CASSPRLVTLGETQYF
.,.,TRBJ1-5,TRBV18,TGTGCCAGCTCACCACAAGAGGGGAACCAGCCCCAGCATTTT,CASSPQEGNQPQHF
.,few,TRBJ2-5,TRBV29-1,TGCAGCGTTGAAAGGGCCTGGCGAGAGACCCAGTACTTC,CSVERAWRETQYF
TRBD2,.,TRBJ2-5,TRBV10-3,TGTGCCATCAGCCCTAGCGGGCAAGAGACCCAGTACTTC,CAISPSGQETQYF
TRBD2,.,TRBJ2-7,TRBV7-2,TGTGCCAGCAGCTTTTCCGCGGGAGTTGTCGAGCAGTACTTC,CASSFSAGVVEQYF
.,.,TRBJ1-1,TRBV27,TGTGCCAGCAGTATCCGGGAGAACACTGAAGCTTTCTTT,CASSIRENTEAFF
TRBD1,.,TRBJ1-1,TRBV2,TGTGCCAGCAGTGAGGTCTTGGACAGGGTTAGGTCGACTGAAGCTTTCTTT,CASSEVLDRVRSTEAFF
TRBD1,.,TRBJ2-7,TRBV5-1,TGCGCCAGCAGCTTGGCGATTCAGGGGGCAGGCTACGAGCAGTACTTC,CASSLAIQGAGYEQYF
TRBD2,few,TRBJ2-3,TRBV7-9,TGTGCCAGCAGCCCGGGACTAGCGGATACGCAGTATTTT,CASSPGLADTQYF